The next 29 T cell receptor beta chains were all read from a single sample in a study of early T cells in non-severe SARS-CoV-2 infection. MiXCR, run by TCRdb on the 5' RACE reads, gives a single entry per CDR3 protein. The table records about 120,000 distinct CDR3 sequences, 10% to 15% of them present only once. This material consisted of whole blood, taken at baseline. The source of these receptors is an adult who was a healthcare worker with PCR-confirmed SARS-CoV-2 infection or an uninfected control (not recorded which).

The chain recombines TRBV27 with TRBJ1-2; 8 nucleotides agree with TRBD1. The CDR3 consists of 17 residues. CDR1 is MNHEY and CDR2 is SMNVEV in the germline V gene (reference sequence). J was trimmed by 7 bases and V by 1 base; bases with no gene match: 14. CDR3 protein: CASSLWADRVGLGGYTF. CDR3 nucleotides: TGTGCCAGCAGTTTATGGGCGGACAGGGTGGGGCTGGGTGGCTACACCTTC.

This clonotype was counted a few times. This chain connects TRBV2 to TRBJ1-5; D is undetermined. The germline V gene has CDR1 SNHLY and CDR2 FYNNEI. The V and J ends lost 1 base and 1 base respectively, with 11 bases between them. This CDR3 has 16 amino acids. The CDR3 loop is CASSEVLGFSNQPQHF. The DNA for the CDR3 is TGTGCCAGCAGTGAAGTATTGGGGTTCAGCAATCAGCCCCAGCATTTT.

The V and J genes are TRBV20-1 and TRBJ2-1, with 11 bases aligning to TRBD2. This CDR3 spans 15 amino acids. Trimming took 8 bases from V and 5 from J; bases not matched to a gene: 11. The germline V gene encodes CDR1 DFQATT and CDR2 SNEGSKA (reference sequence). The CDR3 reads CSTEPGLAENNEQFF. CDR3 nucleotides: TGCAGTACCGAACCGGGACTAGCGGAAAACAATGAGCAGTTCTTC.

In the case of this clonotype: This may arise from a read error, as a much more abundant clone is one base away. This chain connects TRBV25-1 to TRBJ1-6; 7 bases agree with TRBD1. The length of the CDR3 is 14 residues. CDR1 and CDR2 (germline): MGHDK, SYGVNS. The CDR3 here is CASSITGEASSLHF. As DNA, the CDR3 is TGTGCCAGCAGCATTACAGGGGAGGCTTCATCCCTCCACTTT.

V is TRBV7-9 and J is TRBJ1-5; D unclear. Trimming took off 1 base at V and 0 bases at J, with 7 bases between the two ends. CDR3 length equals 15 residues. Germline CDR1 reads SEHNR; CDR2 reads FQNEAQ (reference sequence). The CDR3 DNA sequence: TGTGCCAGCAGCTTAGAGGGTCATAGCAATCAGCCCCAGCATTTT. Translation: CASSLEGHSNQPQHF.

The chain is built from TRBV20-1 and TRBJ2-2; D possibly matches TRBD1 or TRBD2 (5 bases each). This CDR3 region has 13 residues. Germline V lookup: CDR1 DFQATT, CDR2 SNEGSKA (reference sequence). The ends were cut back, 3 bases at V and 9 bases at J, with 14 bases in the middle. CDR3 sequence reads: CSARAQPGRELFF. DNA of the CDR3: TGCAGTGCTAGGGCGCAACCGGGGCGGGAGCTGTTTTTT.

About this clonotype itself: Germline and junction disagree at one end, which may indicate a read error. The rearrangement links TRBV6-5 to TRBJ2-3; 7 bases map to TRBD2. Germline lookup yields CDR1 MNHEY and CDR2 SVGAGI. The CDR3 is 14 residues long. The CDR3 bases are TGTGCCAGCAGGCTAGCGGATAGCACAGATACGCGGTATTTT. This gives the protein CASRLADSTDTRYF.

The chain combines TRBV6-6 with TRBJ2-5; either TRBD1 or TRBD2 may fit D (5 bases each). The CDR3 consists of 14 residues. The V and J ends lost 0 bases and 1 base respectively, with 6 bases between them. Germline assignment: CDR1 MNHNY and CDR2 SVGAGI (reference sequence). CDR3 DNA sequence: TGTGCCAGCAGTTACTCTGGGGGCCAAGAGACCCAGTACTTC. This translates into CASSYSGGQETQYF.

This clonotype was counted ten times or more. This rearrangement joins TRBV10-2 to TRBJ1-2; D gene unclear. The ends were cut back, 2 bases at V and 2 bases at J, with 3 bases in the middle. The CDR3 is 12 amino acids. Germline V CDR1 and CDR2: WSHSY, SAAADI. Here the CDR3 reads CASSEGNYGYTF. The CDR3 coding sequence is TGCGCCAGCAGTGAGGGAAACTATGGCTACACCTTC.

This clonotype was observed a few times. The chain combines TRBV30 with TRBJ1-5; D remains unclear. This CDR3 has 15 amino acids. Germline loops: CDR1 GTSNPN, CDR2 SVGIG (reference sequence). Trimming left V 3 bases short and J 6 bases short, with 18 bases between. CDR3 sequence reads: CAWRPRGVLSQPQHF. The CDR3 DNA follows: TGTGCCTGGAGGCCACGTGGGGTACTCAGTCAGCCCCAGCATTTT.

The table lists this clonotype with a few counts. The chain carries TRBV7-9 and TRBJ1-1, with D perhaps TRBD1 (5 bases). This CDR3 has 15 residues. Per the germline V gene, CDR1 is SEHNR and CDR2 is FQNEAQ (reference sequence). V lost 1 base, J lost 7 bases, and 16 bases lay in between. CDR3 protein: CASSLVERDGYEAFF. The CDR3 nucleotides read TGTGCCAGCAGCTTAGTCGAAAGGGACGGCTATGAAGCTTTCTTT. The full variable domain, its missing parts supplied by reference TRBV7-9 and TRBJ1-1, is DTGVSQNPRHKITKRGQNVTFRCDPISEHNRLYWYRQTLGQGPEFLTYFQNEAQLEKSRLLSDRFSAERPKGSFSTLEIQRTEQGDSAMYLCASSLVERDGYEAFFGQGTRLTVV.

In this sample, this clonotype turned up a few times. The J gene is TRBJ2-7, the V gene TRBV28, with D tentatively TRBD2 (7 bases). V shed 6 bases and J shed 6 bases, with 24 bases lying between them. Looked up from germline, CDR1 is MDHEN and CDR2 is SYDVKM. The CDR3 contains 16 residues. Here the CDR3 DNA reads TGTGCCAGCAGCCGATCGTCAGGCGGGGGCTATCGCGAGCAGTACTTC. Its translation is CASSRSSGGGYREQYF.

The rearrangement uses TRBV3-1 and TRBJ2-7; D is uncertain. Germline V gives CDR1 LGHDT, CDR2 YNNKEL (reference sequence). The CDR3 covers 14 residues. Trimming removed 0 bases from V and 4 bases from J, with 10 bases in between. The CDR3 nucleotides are TGTGCCAGCAGCCAAGATAGAGTTTCTTACGAGCAGTACTTC. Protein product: CASSQDRVSYEQYF.

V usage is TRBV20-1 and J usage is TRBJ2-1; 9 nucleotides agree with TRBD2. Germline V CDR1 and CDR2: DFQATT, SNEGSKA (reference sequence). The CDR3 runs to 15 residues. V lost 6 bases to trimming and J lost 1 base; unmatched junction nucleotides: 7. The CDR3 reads CSATSGRHSYNEQFF. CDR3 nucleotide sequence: TGCAGTGCAACAAGCGGGAGGCATTCCTACAATGAGCAGTTCTTC.

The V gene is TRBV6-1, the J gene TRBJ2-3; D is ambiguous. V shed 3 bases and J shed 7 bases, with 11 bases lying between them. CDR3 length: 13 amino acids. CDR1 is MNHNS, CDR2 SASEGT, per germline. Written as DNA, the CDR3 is TGTGCCAGCAGTGATTCTGACGGCCATACGCAGTATTTT. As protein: CASSDSDGHTQYF.

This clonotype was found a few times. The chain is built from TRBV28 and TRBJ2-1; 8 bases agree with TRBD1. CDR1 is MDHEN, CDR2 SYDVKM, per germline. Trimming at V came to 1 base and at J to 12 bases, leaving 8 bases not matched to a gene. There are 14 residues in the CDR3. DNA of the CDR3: TGTGCCAGCAGTTTATTGGACAGGGAGATTGGGCAGTTCTTC. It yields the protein CASSLLDREIGQFF.

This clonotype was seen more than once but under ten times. The CDR3 nucleotides are TGTGCCAGCATCCCGTTCTTCGGACCAACCTACGAGCAGTACTTC. It specifies CASIPFFGPTYEQYF. The V call is TRBV27, the J call TRBJ2-7; D remains unclear. Germline V lookup: CDR1 MNHEY, CDR2 SMNVEV (reference sequence). CDR3 length: 15 residues. The V gene lost 7 bases and the J gene lost 2 bases, with 18 bases spanning the gap.

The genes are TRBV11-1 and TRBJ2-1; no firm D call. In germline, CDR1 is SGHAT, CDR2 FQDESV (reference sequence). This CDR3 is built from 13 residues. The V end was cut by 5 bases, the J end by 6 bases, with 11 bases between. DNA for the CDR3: TGTGCCAGCAGCCAAACCGAGCTCAATGAGCAGTTCTTC. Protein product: CASSQTELNEQFF.

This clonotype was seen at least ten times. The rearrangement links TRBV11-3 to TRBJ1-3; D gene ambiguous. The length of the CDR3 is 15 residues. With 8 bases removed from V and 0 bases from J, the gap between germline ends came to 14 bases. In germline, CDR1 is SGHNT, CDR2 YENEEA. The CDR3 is CASFRGHCSGNTIYF. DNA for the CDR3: TGTGCCAGCTTTAGAGGGCACTGCTCTGGAAACACCATATATTTT.

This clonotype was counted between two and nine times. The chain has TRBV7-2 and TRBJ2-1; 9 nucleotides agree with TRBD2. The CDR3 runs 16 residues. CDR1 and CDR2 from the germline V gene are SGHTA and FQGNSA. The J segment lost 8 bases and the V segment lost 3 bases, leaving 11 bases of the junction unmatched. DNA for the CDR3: TGTGCCAGCAGCTTGTTGACGGGACTAGCATTAGATGAGCAGTTCTTC. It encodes CASSLLTGLALDEQFF.

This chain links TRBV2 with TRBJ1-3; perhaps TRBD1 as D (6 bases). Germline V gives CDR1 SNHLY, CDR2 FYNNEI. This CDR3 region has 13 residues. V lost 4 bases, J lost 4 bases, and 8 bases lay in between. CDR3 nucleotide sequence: TGTGCCAGCAGTGCGGACAGCGGAAACACCATATATTTT. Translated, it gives CASSADSGNTIYF.

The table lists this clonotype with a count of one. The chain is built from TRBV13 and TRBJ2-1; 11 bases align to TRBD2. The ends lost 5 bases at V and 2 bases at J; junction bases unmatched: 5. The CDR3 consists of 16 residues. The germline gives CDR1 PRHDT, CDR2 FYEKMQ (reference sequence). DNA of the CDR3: TGTGCCAGCAGCGCTAGACTAGCGGGAACCTACAATGAGCAGTTCTTC. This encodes CASSARLAGTYNEQFF.

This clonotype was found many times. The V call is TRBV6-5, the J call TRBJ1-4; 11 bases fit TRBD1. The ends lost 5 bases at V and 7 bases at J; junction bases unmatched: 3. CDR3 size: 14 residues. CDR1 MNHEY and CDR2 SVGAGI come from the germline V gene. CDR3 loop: CASSLGTGGEKLFF. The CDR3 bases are TGTGCCAGCAGTCTCGGGACAGGGGGTGAAAAACTGTTTTTT.

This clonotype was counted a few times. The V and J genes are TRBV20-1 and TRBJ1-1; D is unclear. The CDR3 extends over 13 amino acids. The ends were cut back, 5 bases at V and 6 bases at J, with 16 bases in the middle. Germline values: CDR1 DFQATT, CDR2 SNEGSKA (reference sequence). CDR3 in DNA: TGCAGTGCTGGGGTGGTTGGGAGCGCTGAAGCTTTCTTT. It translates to CSAGVVGSAEAFF.

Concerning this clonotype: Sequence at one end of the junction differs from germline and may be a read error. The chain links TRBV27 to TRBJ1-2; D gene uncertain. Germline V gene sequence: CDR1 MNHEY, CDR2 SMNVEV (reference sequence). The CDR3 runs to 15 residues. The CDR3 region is CAGSSTAFPNYGYTF. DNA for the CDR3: TGTGCCGGCAGTTCCACGGCATTTCCTAACTATGGCTACACCTTC.

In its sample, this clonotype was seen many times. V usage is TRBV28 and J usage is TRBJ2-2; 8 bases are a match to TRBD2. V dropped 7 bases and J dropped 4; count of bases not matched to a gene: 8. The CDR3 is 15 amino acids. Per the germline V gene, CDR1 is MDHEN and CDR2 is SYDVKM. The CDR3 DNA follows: TGTGCCAGCACCCTTCTAGCGGGTAGCACCGGGGAGCTGTTTTTT. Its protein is CASTLLAGSTGELFF.

The CDR3 sequence: CASSVEQGGNQPQHF. DNA of the CDR3: TGTGCCAGCAGTGTCGAACAGGGGGGCAATCAGCCCCAGCATTTT. J is TRBJ1-5 and V is TRBV2, with 8 nucleotides matching TRBD1. The CDR3 length is 15 residues. Germline V lookup: CDR1 SNHLY, CDR2 FYNNEI. Germline trimming cut 4 bases from V and 2 bases from J; bases unmatched to any gene: 4.

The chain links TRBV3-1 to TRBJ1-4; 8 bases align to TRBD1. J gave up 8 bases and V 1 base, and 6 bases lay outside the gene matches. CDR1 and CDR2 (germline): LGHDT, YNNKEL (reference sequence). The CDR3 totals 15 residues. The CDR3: CASSQATGTGEKLFF. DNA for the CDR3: TGTGCCAGCAGCCAAGCCACCGGGACAGGCGAAAAACTGTTTTTT.

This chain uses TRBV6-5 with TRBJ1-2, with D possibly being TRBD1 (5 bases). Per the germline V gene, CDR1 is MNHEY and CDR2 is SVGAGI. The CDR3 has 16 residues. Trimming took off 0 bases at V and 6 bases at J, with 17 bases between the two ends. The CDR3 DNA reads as TGTGCCAGCAGTTACTCTGGGACGCAGGGTCTTGATGGCTACACCTTC. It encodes CASSYSGTQGLDGYTF.